This T cell receptor beta chain emerged from a study of cytomegalovirus exposure and HLA in healthy donors. The CDR3 has 18 residues. Findings and limits, study-wide: Follow-up analysis later connected one missense variant in DCLRE1C with trimming of TCR beta V- and J-genes.

Primers: 60 Vbeta forward and 13 Jbeta reverse. Only in-frame clones appear in the TCRdb table, and some are missing; sequencing was by immunoSEQ multiplex PCR. This table lists approximately 79,000 clones. At collection, donors were nominally healthy, but unrecorded immune exposures were probable. Note on this clone: Its antigen remains unidentified.

V and J are TRBV12-2 and TRBJ1-2; the table names TRBD1, a call not compared with the DNA. TRBV12-2 is noted as a pseudogene. Sequenced input: PBMCs. The TCR originated in a man aged 40-50 years in good health and CMV-seronegative. The CDR3: CASRLAVFPGQGGNGYTF. The DNA for the CDR3 is TGTGCAAGTCGCTTAGCGGTGTTTCCGGGACAGGGGGGGAATGGCTACACCTTC.